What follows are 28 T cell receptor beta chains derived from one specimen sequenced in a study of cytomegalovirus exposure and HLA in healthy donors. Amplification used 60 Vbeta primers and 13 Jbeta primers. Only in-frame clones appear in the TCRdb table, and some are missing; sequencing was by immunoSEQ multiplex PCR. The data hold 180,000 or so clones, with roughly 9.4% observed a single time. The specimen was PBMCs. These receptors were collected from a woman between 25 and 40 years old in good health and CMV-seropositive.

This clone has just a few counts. This CDR3 reads CASSLGLAGEVDTDTQYF. CDR3 sequence (DNA): TGCGCCAGCAGCCTCGGACTAGCGGGAGAGGTTGACACAGATACGCAGTATTTT. The V call is TRBV5-1, the J call TRBJ2-3; 13 positions agree with TRBD2. This CDR3 spans 18 amino acids. Germline CDR1 is SGHRS and CDR2 is YFSETQ. V dropped 4 bases and J dropped 2; count of bases not matched to a gene: 10.

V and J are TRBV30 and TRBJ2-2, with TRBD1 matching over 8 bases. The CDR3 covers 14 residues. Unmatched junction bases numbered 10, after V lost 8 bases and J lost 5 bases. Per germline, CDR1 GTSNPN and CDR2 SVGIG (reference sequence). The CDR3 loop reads CARTTGVITGELFF. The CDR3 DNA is TGTGCCCGGACGACAGGGGTAATTACCGGGGAGCTGTTTTTT.

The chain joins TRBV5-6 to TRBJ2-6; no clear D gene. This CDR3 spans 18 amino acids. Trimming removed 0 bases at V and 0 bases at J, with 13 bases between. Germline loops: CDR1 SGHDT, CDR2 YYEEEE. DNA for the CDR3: TGTGCCAGCAGCTTGGAGGTAGCAGCCAGCTCTGGGGCCAACGTCCTGACTTTC. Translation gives CASSLEVAASSGANVLTF.

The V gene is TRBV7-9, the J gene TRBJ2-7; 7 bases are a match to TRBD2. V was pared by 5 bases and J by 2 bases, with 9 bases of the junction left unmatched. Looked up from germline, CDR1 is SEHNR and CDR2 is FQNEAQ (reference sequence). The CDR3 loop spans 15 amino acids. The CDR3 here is CASSRVPSGTYEQYF. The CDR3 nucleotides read TGTGCCAGCAGCCGAGTCCCTAGCGGTACCTACGAGCAGTACTTC.

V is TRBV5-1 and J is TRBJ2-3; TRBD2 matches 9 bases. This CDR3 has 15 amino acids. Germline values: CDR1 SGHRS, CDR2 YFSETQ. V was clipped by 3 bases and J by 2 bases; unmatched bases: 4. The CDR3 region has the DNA TGCGCCAGCAGCTCACTAGCGGGTTACACAGATACGCAGTATTTT. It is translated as CASSSLAGYTDTQYF.

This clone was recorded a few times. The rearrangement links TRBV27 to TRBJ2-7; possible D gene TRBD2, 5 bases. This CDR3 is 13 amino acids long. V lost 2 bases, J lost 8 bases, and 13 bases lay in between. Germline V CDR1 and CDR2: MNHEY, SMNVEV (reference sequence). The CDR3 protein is CASSLLHGEKQYF. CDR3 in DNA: TGTGCCAGCAGTTTACTCCACGGGGAAAAGCAGTACTTC.

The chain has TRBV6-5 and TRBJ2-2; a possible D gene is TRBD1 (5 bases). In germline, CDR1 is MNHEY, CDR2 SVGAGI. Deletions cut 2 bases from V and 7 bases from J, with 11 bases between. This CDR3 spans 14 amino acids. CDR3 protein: CASSYGQGIGELFF. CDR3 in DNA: TGTGCCAGCAGTTACGGGCAGGGTATCGGGGAGCTGTTTTTT.

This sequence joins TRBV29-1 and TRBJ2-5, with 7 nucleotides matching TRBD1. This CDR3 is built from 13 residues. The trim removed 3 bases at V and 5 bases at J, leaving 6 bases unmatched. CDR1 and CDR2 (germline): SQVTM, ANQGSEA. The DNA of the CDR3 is TGCAGCGTTGATAGGGACAGTACGGAGACCCAGTACTTC. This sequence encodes CSVDRDSTETQYF. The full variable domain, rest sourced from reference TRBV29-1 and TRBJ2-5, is SAVISQKPSRDICQRGTSLTIQCQVDSQVTMMFWYRQQPGQSLTLIATANQGSEATYESGFVIDKFPISRPNLTFSTLTVSNMSPEDSSIYLCSVDRDSTETQYFGPGTRLLVL.

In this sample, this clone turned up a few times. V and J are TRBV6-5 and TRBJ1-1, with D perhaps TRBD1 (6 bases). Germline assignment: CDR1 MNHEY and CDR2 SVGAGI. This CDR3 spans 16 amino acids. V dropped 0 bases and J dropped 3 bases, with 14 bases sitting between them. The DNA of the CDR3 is TGTGCCAGCAGTTACTCACAGGGAGAGGGGGACACTGAAGCTTTCTTT. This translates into CASSYSQGEGDTEAFF.

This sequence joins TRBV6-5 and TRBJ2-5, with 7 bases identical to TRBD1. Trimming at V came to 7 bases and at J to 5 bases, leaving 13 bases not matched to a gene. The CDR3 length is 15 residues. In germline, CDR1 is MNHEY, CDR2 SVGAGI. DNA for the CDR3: TGTGCCAGCATCAGGACGGGACAGTTGGGGGAGACCCAGTACTTC. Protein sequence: CASIRTGQLGETQYF.

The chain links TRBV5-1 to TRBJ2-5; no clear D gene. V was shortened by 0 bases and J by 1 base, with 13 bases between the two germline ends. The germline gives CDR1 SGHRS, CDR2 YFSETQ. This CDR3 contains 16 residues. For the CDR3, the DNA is TGCGCCAGCAGCTTGGCCTCTAGACCGGTCCAAGAGACCCAGTACTTC. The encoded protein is CASSLASRPVQETQYF. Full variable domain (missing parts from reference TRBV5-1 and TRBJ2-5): KAGVTQTPRYLIKTRGQQVTLSCSPISGHRSVSWYQQTPGQGLQFLFEYFSETQRNKGNFPGRFSGRQFSNSRSEMNVSTLELGDSALYLCASSLASRPVQETQYFGPGTRLLVL.

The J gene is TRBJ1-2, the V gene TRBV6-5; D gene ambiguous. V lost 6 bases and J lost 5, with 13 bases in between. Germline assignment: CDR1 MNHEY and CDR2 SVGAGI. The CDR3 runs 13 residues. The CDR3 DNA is TGTGCCAGCAGGCAGGCCGCGGGGTATGGCTACACCTTC. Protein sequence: CASRQAAGYGYTF.

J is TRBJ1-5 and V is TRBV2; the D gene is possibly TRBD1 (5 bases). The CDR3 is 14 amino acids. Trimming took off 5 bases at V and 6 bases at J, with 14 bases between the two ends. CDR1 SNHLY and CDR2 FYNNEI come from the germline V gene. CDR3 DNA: TGTGCCAGCAGTCAAATTGGGGGGATTCAGCCCCAGCATTTT. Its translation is CASSQIGGIQPQHF.

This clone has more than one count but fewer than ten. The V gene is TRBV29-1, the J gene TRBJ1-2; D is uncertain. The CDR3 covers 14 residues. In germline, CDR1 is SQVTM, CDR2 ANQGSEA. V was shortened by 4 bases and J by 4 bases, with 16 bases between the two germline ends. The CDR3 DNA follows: TGCAGCGTTGGGGTTGGGCTTACCGCCTATGGCTACACCTTC. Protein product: CSVGVGLTAYGYTF.

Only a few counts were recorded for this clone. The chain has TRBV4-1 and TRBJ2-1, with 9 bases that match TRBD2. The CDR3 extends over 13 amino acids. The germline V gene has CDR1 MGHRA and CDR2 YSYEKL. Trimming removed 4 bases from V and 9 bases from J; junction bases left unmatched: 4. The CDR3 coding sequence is TGCGCCAGCAGCCCCGTTAGCGGGAGTGAGCAGTTCTTC. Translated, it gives CASSPVSGSEQFF.

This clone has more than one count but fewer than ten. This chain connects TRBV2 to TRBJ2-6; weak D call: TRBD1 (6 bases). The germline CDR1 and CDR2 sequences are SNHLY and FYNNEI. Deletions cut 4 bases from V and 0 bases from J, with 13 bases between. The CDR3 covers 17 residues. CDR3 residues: CASSAGQSFSGANVLTF. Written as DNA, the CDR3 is TGTGCCAGCAGTGCCGGACAGTCGTTCTCTGGGGCCAACGTCCTGACTTTC.

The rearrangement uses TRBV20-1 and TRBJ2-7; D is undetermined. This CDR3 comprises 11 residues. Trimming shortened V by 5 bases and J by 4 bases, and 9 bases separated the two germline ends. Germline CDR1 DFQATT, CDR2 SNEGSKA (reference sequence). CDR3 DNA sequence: TGCAGTGCTCGACTCAATTACGAGCAGTACTTC. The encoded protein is CSARLNYEQYF.

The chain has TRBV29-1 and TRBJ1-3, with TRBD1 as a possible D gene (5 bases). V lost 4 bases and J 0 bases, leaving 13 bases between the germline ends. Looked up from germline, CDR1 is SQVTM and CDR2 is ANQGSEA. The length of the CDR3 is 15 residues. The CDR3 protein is CSVVFATDSGNTIYF. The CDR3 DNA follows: TGCAGCGTTGTCTTTGCGACAGACTCTGGAAACACCATATATTTT.

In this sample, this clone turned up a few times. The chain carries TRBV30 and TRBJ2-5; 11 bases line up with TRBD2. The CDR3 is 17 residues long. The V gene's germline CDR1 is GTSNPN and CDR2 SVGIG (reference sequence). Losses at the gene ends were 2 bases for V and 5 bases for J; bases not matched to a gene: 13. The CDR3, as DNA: TGTGCCTGGAGTACCTGGGGTAGCGGGAGGGCCGATGAGACCCAGTACTTC. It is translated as CAWSTWGSGRADETQYF. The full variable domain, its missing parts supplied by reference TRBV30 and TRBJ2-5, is SQTIHQWPATLVQPVGSPLSLECTVEGTSNPNLYWYRQAAGRGLQLLFYSVGIGQISSEVPQNLSASRPQDRQFILSSKKLLLSDSGFYLCAWSTWGSGRADETQYFGPGTRLLVL.

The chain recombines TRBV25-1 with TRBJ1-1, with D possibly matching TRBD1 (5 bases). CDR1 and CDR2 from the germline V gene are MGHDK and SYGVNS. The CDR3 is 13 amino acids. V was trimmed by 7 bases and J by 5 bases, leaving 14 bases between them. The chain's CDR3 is CASIVSGGTEAFF. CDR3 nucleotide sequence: TGTGCCAGCATCGTCTCCGGGGGAACTGAAGCTTTCTTT.

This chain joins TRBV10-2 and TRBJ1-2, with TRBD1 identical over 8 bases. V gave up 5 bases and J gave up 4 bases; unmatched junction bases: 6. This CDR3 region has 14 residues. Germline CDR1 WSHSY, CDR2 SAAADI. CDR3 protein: CASSPGGGGYGYTF. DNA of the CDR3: TGCGCCAGCAGTCCAGGGGGCGGCGGCTATGGCTACACCTTC.

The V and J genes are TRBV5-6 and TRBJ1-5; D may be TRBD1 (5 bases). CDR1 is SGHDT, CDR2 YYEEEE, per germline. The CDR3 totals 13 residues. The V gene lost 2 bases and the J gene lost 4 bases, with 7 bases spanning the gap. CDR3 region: CASSFGGNQPQHF. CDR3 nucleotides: TGTGCCAGCAGCTTCGGGGGAAATCAGCCCCAGCATTTT.

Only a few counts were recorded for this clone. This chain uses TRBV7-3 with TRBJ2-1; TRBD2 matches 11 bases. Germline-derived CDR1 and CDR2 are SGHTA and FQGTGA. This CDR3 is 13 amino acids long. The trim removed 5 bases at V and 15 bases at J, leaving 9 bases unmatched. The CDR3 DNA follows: TGTGCCAGCAGCACGGAGACTAGCGGGATTCTGTTCTTC. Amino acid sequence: CASSTETSGILFF.

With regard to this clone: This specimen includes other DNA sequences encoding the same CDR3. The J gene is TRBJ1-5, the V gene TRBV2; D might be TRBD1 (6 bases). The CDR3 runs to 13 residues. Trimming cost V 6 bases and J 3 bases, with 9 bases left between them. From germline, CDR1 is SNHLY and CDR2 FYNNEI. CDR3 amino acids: CASRGQYNQPQHF. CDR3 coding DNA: TGTGCCAGCAGAGGACAGTACAATCAGCCCCAGCATTTT.

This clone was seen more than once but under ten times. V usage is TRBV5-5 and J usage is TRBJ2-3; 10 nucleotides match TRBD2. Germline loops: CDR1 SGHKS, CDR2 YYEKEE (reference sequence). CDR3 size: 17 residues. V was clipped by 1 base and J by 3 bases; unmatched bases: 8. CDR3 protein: CASSLLPSGRGTDTQYF. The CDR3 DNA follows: TGTGCCAGCAGCTTGTTACCTAGCGGGAGAGGAACAGATACGCAGTATTTT.

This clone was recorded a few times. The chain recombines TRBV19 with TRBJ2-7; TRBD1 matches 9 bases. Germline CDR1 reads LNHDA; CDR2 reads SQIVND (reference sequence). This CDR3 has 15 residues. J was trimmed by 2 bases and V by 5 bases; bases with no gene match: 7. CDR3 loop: CASSRGGQGAYEQYF. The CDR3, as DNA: TGTGCCAGTAGTCGAGGGGGACAGGGAGCCTACGAGCAGTACTTC.

The CDR3 reads CASSLASGTGGYEQYF. For the CDR3, the DNA is TGCGCCAGCAGCTTGGCTTCGGGGACAGGGGGCTACGAGCAGTACTTC. The rearrangement joins TRBV5-1 to TRBJ2-5; 11 positions match TRBD1. The last part of the DNA fits TRBJ2-7 better; the J call may be wrong. The CDR3 totals 16 residues. Germline CDR1 SGHRS, CDR2 YFSETQ.

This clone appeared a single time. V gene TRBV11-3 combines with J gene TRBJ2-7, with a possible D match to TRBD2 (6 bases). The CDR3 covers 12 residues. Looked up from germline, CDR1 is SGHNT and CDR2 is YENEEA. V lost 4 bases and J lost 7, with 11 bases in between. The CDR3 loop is CASSSPGGEQYF. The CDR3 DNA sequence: TGTGCCAGCAGCTCGCCCGGGGGAGAGCAGTACTTC.